This TCR beta chain is drawn from a study of cytomegalovirus exposure and HLA in healthy donors listed by TCRdb under 2017. Study-wide context: An earlier analysis of several hundred of the donors reported 276 Gb of sequence data and 117 million unique TCR beta sequences obtained from about 179 million T cells. An early release that covered about 640 HLA-typed donors contained about 300 gigabases of sequencing data and around 80 million unique TCR sequences. Of the 398 genotyped donors, over 70% fell in the genetic ancestry cluster associated with self-reported Caucasian donors. The aim of the study was to test whether cataloging public T cell receptors could identify signatures of past pathogen exposure. Using immunosequencing, the study profiled T cell repertoires from about 620 subjects and related those repertoires to cytomegalovirus serostatus. Besides the first cohort of about 730 subjects, a separate validation cohort made up of 95 to 150 different subjects was used. To predict cytomegalovirus infection status, the study brought together high-throughput TCR immunosequencing, statistical association of individual TCRs with disease status, and machine learning. In a later analysis, previously published TCR beta repertoires from 666 donors were re-analyzed and high-resolution HLA genotyping was added so that TCR occurrence patterns could be studied. In the later analysis, no new phenotypic data were used to find candidate immune exposures; instead, reliance was placed on TCR beta sequences and their occurrence across donors. An earlier analysis of fewer than 700 of the donors applied high-throughput TCR beta sequencing to assess whether each TCR beta V gene segment acted as functional or pseudogenic. Alongside the repertoire data, information on donor age, sex, ethnicity and CMV serostatus was compiled. A later genetic analysis used genome-wide SNP genotypes for about 55% of the 666 donors, treating that subset as a discovery cohort. Every repertoire in the discovery cohort had been generated on one and the same sequencing platform. Both class I and class II loci were covered by HLA typing, at four-digit resolution. Typing coverage differed by locus: A, B, C, DRB1 and DQB1 were typed in roughly 620-630 donors, DQA1 in roughly 510, DPA1 in approximately 610, and DPB1 in just under 490. About 5 DR-DQ haplotypes were handled as single units for association and clustering, since linkage in the cohort was strong. Across approximately 420 genotyped donors of the cohort, an average of about 250,000 unique TCR beta nucleotide sequences per donor were sequenced, and approximately 17% of those sequences were non-productive.

From the cysteine up to the phenylalanine, the CDR3 has a length of 14 residues. CDR3 DNA only is kept here, 42 bases in frame from base 1. V was cut back by 5 bases and J by 8 bases, leaving a gap of 18 bases between them. CDR1 MNHEY and CDR2 SVGAGI are derived from the germline V gene. As for this clone: No antigen is known for it. Base quality data are lacking; no much larger clone is found one base away.

Library generation was performed with the immunoSEQ multiplex PCR assay. For the multiplex PCR, a mixture combining 60 forward primers for TCR Vbeta segments and 13 reverse primers for TCR Jbeta segments was used. The CDR3 region of rearranged TCR beta genes was amplified from genomic DNA with a multiplex PCR assay. On the Illumina HiSeq System, the amplified TCR beta libraries were sequenced as 87-base-pair reads. The study's own analysis went as follows. In a later analysis, some 80 million unique TCR beta chains were counted across the approximately 640 repertoires, and around 10 million of these chains were shared by at least two donors. Raw reads were error-corrected and collapsed into unique sequences with a nearest-neighbor algorithm that merged closely related sequences to remove PCR and sequencing errors. CDR3 sequences were aligned to IMGT reference sequences to assign V, D and J gene segments. Each retained sequence needed at least a six-nucleotide match to both a V gene segment and a J gene segment. Rearrangements were classified as productive when the CDR3 lacked stop codons and remained in frame with V and J, and all other rearrangements were classified as non-productive. Following IMGT convention, CDR3 was defined as the stretch from the second conserved V-encoded cysteine up to the conserved J-encoded phenylalanine. In an earlier analysis of roughly 610 of the donors, sequences lacking an unambiguous match to a single V gene segment were excluded. An earlier analysis of over 450 of the donors classified V segments as functional when productive rearrangements were above 56.7% and as segregating when the standard deviation between donors was above 5%. A statistical classification framework was developed to diagnose cytomegalovirus status using the catalog of TCR beta chain sequences. V and J gene assignment, in a later analysis, came from comparing TCR nucleotide sequences with IMGT/GENE-DB human TR gene sequences. Using the TCRdist pipeline, a later analysis assigned CDR3 sequences along with most-parsimonious VDJ recombination scenarios. A later analysis defined each TCR beta chain by its CDR3 amino acid sequence plus V-gene family, and excluded reads lacking a unique V-gene family. To address suspected cross-contamination and a sequencing artifact, a later analysis removed around 590 highly shared, low-generation-probability nucleotide sequences. For each public chain, a later analysis derived a clonal expansion index from normalized ranks of inferred template counts within each repertoire. In a later analysis, generation probabilities were computed using a VDJ recombination model fitted to out-of-frame rearrangements, and the results were checked against IGoR. Hypergeometric tests were used in a later analysis to score TCR-TCR, TCR-HLA and TCR-CMV co-occurrence, with a repertoire-size bias correction applied to the TCR pairs. In a later analysis, false discovery rates were estimated by permuting HLA or CMV assignments 20 times. In a later analysis, co-occurring TCRs were grouped with DBSCAN, and TCRdist sequence similarity was added when clustering was performed within HLA-allele-positive subsets. Co-occurrence clustering excluded repertoires with fewer than 30,000 or more than 120,000 public chains, plus five with anomalous nucleotide sharing. TCRdb stores this immuneACCESS table with in-frame sequences only. Part of the clones is absent; in the studies checked, under half of the shortfall reflects unresolved V genes, and no reason is known for the rest. That table furnishes V, J and clone size, whereas the DNA furnished D and trimming. Counted in this sample were some 130,000 clones; about four fifths of them appeared once. The ten largest clones capture roughly 2% of the sample.

In total, 500 to 700 healthy bone marrow donors made up the cohort. At the time of sampling, every cohort member was nominally healthy, though immune exposures that went unrecorded were likely present. The donor was CMV seronegative and was included in the group of a few hundred seronegative cohort members. Every donor gave a peripheral blood sample, and the peripheral blood mononuclear cells from that sample were used for TCR beta sequencing. The Qiagen DNeasy Blood Extraction Kit was used to extract genomic DNA from the blood cell samples. The paper as a whole reports these results and caveats: Broadly in line with IMGT annotations, most TCR beta V segments showed up in productive rearrangements about 87% or about 30% of the time in an earlier analysis of some 590 of the donors. Some IMGT-functional V segments, including TRBV6-2 and TRBV6-3, could not be distinguished by the 87-base-pair reads and were therefore excluded. Several of the top co-occurrence clusters appeared to be linked to parvovirus B19, influenza, CMV and Epstein-Barr virus, according to a later analysis. According to a later analysis, TCR association rates differed among HLA loci, with DRB1 alleles showing the most associated TCRs and HLA-C alleles showing the fewest. The classifier was reported to diagnose cytomegalovirus status with high specificity and sensitivity in both the original and validation cohorts. Strong co-occurrence of HLA alleles, especially DR and DQ, made assigning TCR associations to individual alleles difficult. While some public TCRs were present in many individuals, most TCR sequences turned up only very rarely across donors. In a later analysis, most CMV-associated TCR beta chains were found to appear HLA-restricted, with HLA associations seemingly driven largely by CMV exposure. A further reported finding was that TCR beta sequences accurately predicted the HLA-A and HLA-B alleles for most subjects in the first cohort. The authors suggested that the approach could potentially be extended to other disease states and immunological phenotypes. For the cohort, immune exposure information was limited to CMV serostatus. Three of the identified cytomegalovirus-associated TCR beta chains were confirmed in vitro to be specific for cytomegalovirus antigens. Correlated functional status among segregating V segments might be attributable to linkage disequilibrium, but an unknown experimental factor could not be ruled out. V-gene and J-gene trimming of TCR beta chains was associated with a missense DCLRE1C variant in a later genetic analysis, and the association was replicated in an independent cohort. The earlier analysis of about 600 of the donors excluded roughly 17 rarely observed V segments, including chromosome 9 orphons, because counts were too low. A total of around 150 TCR beta chains were listed by the study as associated with cytomegalovirus. Compared with the 666-donor mean, donors in an Asian-associated ancestry cluster had fewer N-insertions in productive TCRs, according to a later genetic analysis. The presence/absence analyses assumed that sequencing depth was roughly uniform across donors, and that assumption may not be true. At a false discovery rate of 0.05, a later analysis linked about 16,000 TCR beta sequences to specific HLA alleles. Because HLA typing was unavailable for some donors at each locus, only the typed subset was used in association tests. Compared with equally common non-associated chains, HLA-associated TCR beta chains in a later analysis were more clonally expanded and had lower generation probabilities. In this cohort, only TCR beta chains were sequenced, and detectable features were limited by the absence of alpha or paired-chain data. A cluster of highly shared sequence variants was judged likely to be a technical artifact of the sequencing pipeline.

This sequence uses TRBV6-5 and TRBJ1-2; the D gene is perhaps TRBD1, from 6 matching bases. This clonotype was obtained from a man aged 18-30 years in good health and CMV-seronegative. The sample was PBMCs. The CDR3 has the sequence CASSLPGGGYGYTF. The nucleotide sequence reads as follows: TGTGCCAGCAGTCTCCCGGGGGGCGGTTACGGCTACACCTTC.